This T cell receptor beta chain was identified during a study of shared T cell receptors in the human thymus. Trimming removed 4 bases at V and 6 bases at J, with 13 bases between. Germline V gene lookup returns CDR1 LNHDA and CDR2 SQIVND (reference sequence). The CDR3 is 14 amino acids. Some clones are missing from TCRdb's copy, which holds only in-frame ones; the method was immunoSEQ multiplex PCR. The table has some 400,000 clones, roughly 94% seen once. Sequences were obtained from thymocytes. This receptor was identified in a human donor. The chain couples TRBV19 to TRBJ2-1; tentative D call: TRBD2 (5 bases). DNA of the CDR3: TGTGCCAGTAGTACCCGCGGAGGTCTCAATGAGCAGTTCTTC. Translated: CASSTRGGLNEQFF.